Reported below is one T cell receptor (beta chain). Original handling: Reference gene primer amplification in the assay estimated nucleated cell counts. Method: immunoSEQ multiplex PCR; TCRdb's copy keeps in-frame clones and lacks some. That table furnishes V, J and clone size, whereas the DNA furnished D and trimming. The profile covers about 280,000 clones, with more than 70% appearing a single time and about 11% taken by the ten largest. The data are from a study of blood T cell repertoires in COVID-19. Study-wide context: The study drew acute and convalescent COVID-19 samples from the United States, Italy and Spain. Sources were T cells, B-cell-depleted T cells, or PBMCs; the material itself was cDNA or gDNA.

Germline CDR1 and CDR2: SGHVS and FQNEAQ. Between the trimmed V and J ends, which lost 5 bases and 6 bases, there was a span of 12 bases. The CDR3 totals 13 residues. The chain is built from TRBV7-8 and TRBJ2-3; no reliable D call. The sequence derives from a woman in her thirties with COVID-19, enrolled during active disease. Sample: peripheral blood. The CDR3 region is CASSLQVIDTQYF. The CDR3, as DNA: TGTGCCAGCAGCCTCCAGGTGATCGATACGCAGTATTTT.